This T cell receptor (beta chain) comes out of a study of radiation and T cells in renal cell carcinoma (dated by TCRdb to 2020 to 2022). Regarding the research as a whole: The samples were drawn from a clinical trial, where primary renal cell carcinomas were treated with 15 Gy of stereotactic body radiation therapy and then removed by nephrectomy 4 weeks afterward. Across all 50 or so samples, more than 4,000,000 unique CDR3 nucleotide sequences, encoding 2,658,974 unique CDR3 amino acid sequences, were identified. A total of 50 to 60 samples underwent TCR beta sequencing, made up of roughly 26 tumors and about 27 peripheral blood samples. Results and caveats for the whole study, not just this receptor: With a single-armed trial design, the study had no way to address how radiation dose or scheduling affects the TCR repertoire. Blood repertoire dynamics were not followed beyond 4 weeks after treatment. Because no pretreatment tumor biopsies were available, whether clonotypes were present in the tumor at baseline could not be determined. An increase in top tumor clonotypes in blood was observed from baseline to 2 weeks post-radiation, followed by contraction by 4 weeks, which was taken to suggest transient expansion of tumor-resident clones.

The immunoSEQ kit was used, according to the manufacturer's recommendations, to generate TCR beta libraries from genomic DNA. Library preparation used a first multiplex PCR with proprietary primers, then a second PCR adding unique barcodes, with bead cleanups after each round. A kit-provided positive control reaction and a negative control reaction were included in every sample batch. The final libraries were assessed on an Agilent 4200 TapeStation D1000 ScreenTape, pooled by volume, and quantified by qPCR. An Illumina NextSeq500 fitted with a MidOutput 150-cycle cartridge performed the sequencing, running 156 Read1 cycles and 15 Index1 cycles with the kit's custom primers. The pooled library was loaded at roughly 0.9 pM with about 20% PhiX control spiked in. The study's processing was this. The vendor-processed data were analyzed in R, and a clonotype was defined as all T cells that share the same CDR3 nucleotide sequence. In the clone abundance analyses, frequencies in each sample were normalized to that sample's 10,000 most abundant clones. Public T cell clones, averaging fewer than five per sample, were removed before analysis. Tumor-enriched clonotypes and baseline blood-enriched clonotypes were defined as those with an abundance difference of at least 32-fold between compartments. A beta-binomial differential abundance model was used to identify clonotypes that expanded or contracted between blood time points. Similarity between tumor and blood repertoires was quantified using the Baroni-Urbani and Buser coefficient, and groups were compared with two-tailed Wilcoxon tests in R. TCRdb stores this immuneACCESS table with in-frame sequences only. Part of the clones is absent; in the studies checked, under half of the shortfall reflects unresolved V genes, and no reason is known for the rest. V, J and clone size were drawn from that table, and D and trimming were deduced from the DNA. The sample has fewer than 150,000 clones on record, 70% to 90% of them singletons. The top ten clonotypes cover 5.8% of the sample.

About this clone: This clone's antigen is unknown. No much larger clonotype is one base removed from it; base qualities were not supplied.

The germline V gene supplies CDR1 SGHDT and CDR2 YYEEEE. V is pared back by 6 bases and J by 0 bases, with 9 bases lying between the germline termini. Measured from the cysteine to the phenylalanine, the CDR3 is 13 residues long. Of the read, only the CDR3 DNA is kept; its 39 bases are in frame from base 1. The time point label of this sample denotes: blood 2 weeks post-SBRT. The treatment or condition tag for this specimen amounts to: 15 Gy SBRT to primary tumor, nephrectomy 4 weeks later. Serial peripheral blood from radiation-treated patients was sampled at baseline, 2 weeks and 4 weeks after SBRT to track tumor-enriched clonotypes. All patients had renal cell carcinoma with clear cell pathology. Genomic DNA for TCR sequencing was prepared using the QIAamp DNA Blood Mini Kit (Qiagen). Samples were included in the analyses only if all quality control checks were passed.

The sequences come from blood, collected from a patient whose treatment included radiotherapy and nephrectomy. The TCR was taken from an older woman with renal cell carcinoma. This chain is built from TRBV5-6 and TRBJ1-2; the D gene identity is not certain. Read as DNA, the sequence is TGTGCCAGCACCGTAGTACCTAACTATGGCTACACCTTC. Translated, this gives CASTVVPNYGYTF.